These 21 T cell receptor beta chains were all obtained from the same sample, sequenced in a study of blood T cell repertoires in COVID-19. The assay was immunoSEQ multiplex PCR, and TCRdb's table has in-frame clones only and misses some. The sample carries around 200,000 clones, approximately 89% recorded once. Material for sequencing was PBMCs or T cells enriched from blood (not recorded which). The source is a woman under 30 who had recovered from COVID-19.

This clone is a singleton in its sample. This rearrangement joins TRBV28 to TRBJ2-6; D may be TRBD2 (5 bases). V was shortened by 7 bases and J by 1 base, with 14 bases between the two germline ends. Germline V gives CDR1 MDHEN, CDR2 SYDVKM. The CDR3 length is 16 residues. CDR3 DNA: TGTGCCAGCACCGCCCACCGCGGGTCTGGGGCCAACGTCCTGACTTTC. Encoded protein: CASTAHRGSGANVLTF. The whole variable domain, remainder taken from reference TRBV28 and TRBJ2-6, is DVKVTQSSRYLVKRTGEKVFLECVQDMDHENMFWYRQDPGLGLRLIYFSYDVKMKEKGDIPEGYSVSREKKERFSLILESASTNQTSMYLCASTAHRGSGANVLTFGAGSRLTVL.

The gene calls are TRBV5-1 and TRBJ2-3, with 10 nucleotides matching TRBD1. The CDR3 is made up of 15 amino acids. The ends lost 2 bases at V and 1 base at J; junction bases unmatched: 1. Germline-derived CDR1 and CDR2 are SGHRS and YFSETQ. The DNA of the CDR3 is TGCGCCAGCAGCTTTGGACAGGGGGGCACAGATACGCAGTATTTT. Translating gives CASSFGQGGTDTQYF.

This clone was picked up one time. The genes are TRBV10-3 and TRBJ2-2; 7 bases agree with TRBD2. V shed 1 base and J 5 bases; nucleotides not matched to a gene: 7. Germline V CDR1 and CDR2: ENHRY, SYGVKD. The CDR3 runs to 16 residues. The CDR3 DNA is TGTGCCATCAGTGAGTACGGCGGGAGTAGTACCGGGGAGCTGTTTTTT. It is translated as CAISEYGGSSTGELFF.

The chain carries TRBV6-1 and TRBJ2-7, with TRBD1 matching over 11 bases. Germline CDR1 reads MNHNS; CDR2 reads SASEGT. V lost 1 base to trimming and J lost 2 bases; unmatched junction nucleotides: 1. The CDR3 covers 15 residues. CDR3 nucleotides: TGTGCCAGCAGTGAAGGGACAGGGGGCGCCTACGAGCAGTACTTC. It specifies CASSEGTGGAYEQYF.

J is TRBJ1-2 and V is TRBV5-5, with 9 bases aligning to TRBD1. The germline CDR1 and CDR2 sequences are SGHKS and YYEKEE (reference sequence). CDR3 size: 16 residues. With 3 bases clipped from V and 5 bases from J, the junction kept 11 bases outside the gene matches. CDR3 DNA: TGTGCCAGCAGCTCGGCCGGGACAGGGTGGAGTTATGGCTACACCTTC. The encoded protein is CASSSAGTGWSYGYTF.

This clone was detected only once. The chain is built from TRBV9 and TRBJ2-1; 7 positions match TRBD1. Germline V gene data show CDR1 as SGDLS and CDR2 as YYNGEE. There are 16 residues in the CDR3. Trimming took 4 bases from V and 4 from J; bases not matched to a gene: 11. The DNA of the CDR3 is TGTGCCAGCAGCCCCAGACAGGGCGTAAGGTACAATGAGCAGTTCTTC. As protein: CASSPRQGVRYNEQFF.

This clone was recorded only once. The chain uses TRBV18 and TRBJ1-3; TRBD1 matches 8 bases. This CDR3 has 14 residues. V gave up 3 bases and J gave up 9 bases; unmatched junction bases: 7. Germline CDR1 and CDR2: KGHSH and LQKENI. CDR3 coding DNA: TGTGCCAGCTCACCGGACAGGGCTGATGTCACCATATATTTT. Translated: CASSPDRADVTIYF.

The chain uses TRBV2 and TRBJ2-1; 8 bases fit TRBD1. The CDR3 covers 14 residues. The germline gives CDR1 SNHLY, CDR2 FYNNEI. V shed 10 bases, J shed 6 bases, and the junction held 11 bases outside the gene matches. The CDR3 DNA reads TGTGCCATCCTAACGGACAGGGCTGGCAATGAGCAGTTCTTC. Protein product: CAILTDRAGNEQFF. The full variable domain, completed using reference TRBV2 and TRBJ2-1, is EPEVTQTPSHQVTQMGQEVILRCVPISNHLYFYWYRQILGQKVEFLVSFYNNEISEKSEIFDDQFSVERPDGSNFTLKIRSTKLEDSAMYFCAILTDRAGNEQFFGPGTRLTVL.

The chain combines TRBV4-1 with TRBJ2-1, with 8 bases matching TRBD2. The CDR3 runs to 15 residues. Germline V lookup: CDR1 MGHRA, CDR2 YSYEKL. V dropped 3 bases and J dropped 7; count of bases not matched to a gene: 8. The CDR3 reads CASSQAAGGRNEQFF. In DNA form, the CDR3 reads TGCGCCAGCAGCCAGGCTGCGGGAGGCCGAAATGAGCAGTTCTTC.

The chain uses TRBV27 and TRBJ1-2; a possible D gene is TRBD1 (6 bases). The CDR3 spans 13 residues. Germline CDR1 MNHEY, CDR2 SMNVEV (reference sequence). Trimming shortened V by 6 bases and J by 7 bases, and 15 bases separated the two germline ends. The CDR3 region has the DNA TGTGCCAGCAGAAAAGACAGGTCGCGTGGCTACACCTTC. This codes for CASRKDRSRGYTF.

This rearrangement joins TRBV6-5 to TRBJ2-3; D is uncertain. The germline CDR1 and CDR2 sequences are MNHEY and SVGAGI. V was pared by 2 bases and J by 1 base, with 10 bases between. The CDR3 is 15 residues long. The CDR3, as DNA: TGTGCCAGCAGTTACGGCCCCAGCGGCACAGATACGCAGTATTTT. As protein: CASSYGPSGTDTQYF.

A single count supports this clone. The CDR3 DNA is TGTGCCAGCAGTTTATTTTTCAGGTCAAACATTCAGTACTTC. It translates to CASSLFFRSNIQYF. This chain uses TRBV27 with TRBJ2-4; D remains unclear. There are 14 residues in the CDR3. Germline V gene data show CDR1 as MNHEY and CDR2 as SMNVEV (reference sequence). V was shortened by 1 base and J by 6 bases, with 10 bases between the two germline ends.

V is TRBV3-1 (or the pseudogene TRBV3-2) and J is TRBJ2-4; 13 bases map to TRBD2. CDR1 and CDR2 from the germline V gene are LGHDT and YNNKEL (reference sequence). Trimming cost V 4 bases and J 6 bases; bases outside gene matches: 9. CDR3 length equals 17 residues. CDR3 DNA: TGTGCCAGCAGCCCCCGAATGGGACTAGCGGGAACAAACATTCAGTACTTC. This translates into CASSPRMGLAGTNIQYF.

The genes are TRBV2 and TRBJ1-1, with D perhaps matching TRBD1 (5 bases). The ends were cut back, 6 bases at V and 11 bases at J, with 16 bases in the middle. The CDR3 has 12 amino acids. Germline CDR1 SNHLY, CDR2 FYNNEI. The CDR3 coding sequence is TGTGCCAGCAGCCCTACCAGGGAAGGGGCTTTCTTT. It is translated as CASSPTREGAFF.

This chain links TRBV19 with TRBJ2-7, with TRBD1 matching 11 bases. CDR1 LNHDA and CDR2 SQIVND come from the germline V gene (reference sequence). V was pared by 7 bases and J by 2 bases, with 7 bases of the junction left unmatched. The CDR3 totals 15 residues. CDR3 nucleotides: TGTGCCAGTACCCCCGGGACAGGGGGTGCCTACGAGCAGTACTTC. Amino acid sequence: CASTPGTGGAYEQYF.

This chain connects TRBV28 to TRBJ2-2; D uncertain. The ends were cut back, 7 bases at V and 1 base at J, with 7 bases in the middle. CDR1 is MDHEN, CDR2 SYDVKM, per germline. The CDR3 is 13 residues long. The CDR3 DNA sequence: TGTGCCAGCACCTGGAGGAACACCGGGGAGCTGTTTTTT. This sequence encodes CASTWRNTGELFF.

This chain uses TRBV27 with TRBJ2-3; D uncertain. Germline assignment: CDR1 MNHEY and CDR2 SMNVEV (reference sequence). CDR3 length equals 12 residues. V was cut by 5 bases and J by 1 base, with 4 bases left in between. DNA of the CDR3: TGTGCCAGCAGTGGCCGCACAGATACGCAGTATTTT. Translated: CASSGRTDTQYF.

This clone was recorded once. The chain uses TRBV27 and TRBJ2-1; 9 bases match TRBD1. The V gene's germline CDR1 is MNHEY and CDR2 SMNVEV (reference sequence). The CDR3 sequence is 14 residues long. The junction had 1 base not matched to a gene; V was cut back by 3 bases and J by 4 bases. For the CDR3, the DNA is TGTGCCAGCAGTTTCGGGACAGGGTACAATGAGCAGTTCTTC. Its protein is CASSFGTGYNEQFF.

The chain links TRBV19 to TRBJ2-3; possibly TRBD2 for D (5 bases). The CDR3 extends over 13 amino acids. The V and J ends lost 3 bases and 4 bases respectively, with 8 bases between them. In germline, CDR1 is LNHDA, CDR2 SQIVND (reference sequence). CDR3 in amino acids: CASSMGEADTQYF. CDR3 in DNA: TGTGCCAGTAGTATGGGAGAGGCAGATACGCAGTATTTT.

This chain joins TRBV5-1 and TRBJ2-1; D is uncertain. Between the trimmed V and J ends, which lost 2 bases and 10 bases, there was a span of 7 bases. This CDR3 region has 11 residues. Germline CDR1 and CDR2: SGHRS and YFSETQ. CDR3 bases: TGCGCCAGCAGCTTAAGCTCGGAGCAGTTCTTC. Its protein is CASSLSSEQFF.

This chain joins TRBV28 and TRBJ2-7, with 8 bases identical to TRBD2. The junction had 8 bases not matched to a gene; V was cut back by 3 bases and J by 4 bases. This CDR3 has 15 amino acids. Germline CDR1 is MDHEN and CDR2 is SYDVKM. The CDR3: CASSFTQRESYEQYF. The DNA for the CDR3 is TGTGCCAGCAGTTTCACCCAGCGGGAGAGTTACGAGCAGTACTTC. Full variable domain (outside the CDR3, taken from reference TRBV28 and TRBJ2-7): DVKVTQSSRYLVKRTGEKVFLECVQDMDHENMFWYRQDPGLGLRLIYFSYDVKMKEKGDIPEGYSVSREKKERFSLILESASTNQTSMYLCASSFTQRESYEQYFGPGTRLTVT.